The clone carrying this TCR beta chain was seen more than once but under ten times. Its matching antigen is unknown. V was pared by 5 bases and J by 3 bases, with 14 bases of the junction left unmatched. CDR1 SGHVS and CDR2 FQNEAQ come from the germline V gene. This CDR3 contains 17 residues. The data stem from a study of identical twins. TCRdb used MiXCR to reprocess the 5' RACE reads, holding one entry per CDR3 protein. The sample lists approximately 890,000 distinct CDR3 sequences, 12% occurring once. Findings and limits, study-wide: Abundant cord blood beta clonotypes carried fewer insertions; memory repertoires showed none.

The same data also went into a second study, on yellow fever vaccine responses in identical twins.

The sequence was collected from a woman aged 18-29 years in good health. The specimen was PBMCs. The chain combines TRBV7-8 with TRBJ2-7, with TRBD1 matching over 9 bases. The CDR3 DNA is TGTGCCAGCAGCCCAACGGGTCGGGGACAGGGTTTCTACGAGCAGTACTTC. It encodes CASSPTGRGQGFYEQYF.